Listed here are 22 T cell receptor beta chains from one sample, sequenced in a study of control samples from healthy donors and cancer patients. TCRdb's copy holds only in-frame clones and misses some; the assay was immunoSEQ multiplex PCR. The sample holds about 130,000 clones, 85% to 95% seen once. Sample: PBMCs. Receptor source: a man in his sixties with colorectal cancer.

This clone was seen only once. The V gene is TRBV7-9, the J gene TRBJ2-3; a possible D gene is TRBD1 (5 bases). V lost 6 bases, J lost 4 bases, and 8 bases lay in between. The CDR3 runs 12 residues. CDR1 and CDR2 from the germline V gene are SEHNR and FQNEAQ (reference sequence). CDR3 protein: CASSSGSDTQYF. In nucleotides, the CDR3 is TGTGCCAGCAGTTCAGGGTCAGATACGCAGTATTTT.

The V and J genes are TRBV29-1 and TRBJ1-1; D is uncertain. Trimming removed 4 bases at V and 7 bases at J, with 7 bases between. CDR3 length: 10 residues. Germline V gene lookup returns CDR1 SQVTM and CDR2 ANQGSEA. The DNA for the CDR3 is TGCAGCGTTGGAGGCCTTGAAGCTTTCTTT. This sequence encodes CSVGGLEAFF.

This clone came up a few times. The V gene is TRBV7-9, the J gene TRBJ1-2; D remains unclear. V was trimmed by 1 base and J by 4 bases, leaving 13 bases between them. This CDR3 region has 15 residues. Germline values: CDR1 SEHNR, CDR2 FQNEAQ (reference sequence). The CDR3 nucleotides are TGTGCCAGCAGCTTAGAAGGGTGGATCACCTATGGCTACACCTTC. Its protein is CASSLEGWITYGYTF. Based on the CDR3 plus reference TRBV7-9 and TRBJ1-2, the full variable domain is DTGVSQNPRHKITKRGQNVTFRCDPISEHNRLYWYRQTLGQGPEFLTYFQNEAQLEKSRLLSDRFSAERPKGSFSTLEIQRTEQGDSAMYLCASSLEGWITYGYTFGSGTRLTVV.

CDR3 nucleotides: TGTGCCAGCAGCTTAGGGGGTTCTGGACAGGGTTATGGCTACACCTTC. It yields the protein CASSLGGSGQGYGYTF. J is TRBJ1-2 and V is TRBV11-2; 8 bases align to TRBD1. This CDR3 region has 16 residues. Germline V gives CDR1 SGHAT, CDR2 FQNNGV. V gave up 1 base and J gave up 5 bases; unmatched junction bases: 9. Using reference TRBV11-2 and TRBJ1-2 for the parts outside the CDR3, the full variable domain is EAGVAQSPRYKIIEKRQSVAFWCNPISGHATLYWYQQILGQGPKLLIQFQNNGVVDDSQLPKDRFSAERLKGVDSTLKIQPAKLEDSAVYLCASSLGGSGQGYGYTFGSGTRLTVV.

The V and J genes are TRBV7-2 and TRBJ1-1, with 7 bases identical to TRBD1. V was clipped by 5 bases and J by 5 bases; unmatched bases: 8. CDR1 and CDR2 from the germline V gene are SGHTA and FQGNSA. This CDR3 is built from 14 residues. The CDR3 region is CASSQGGARTEAFF. CDR3 nucleotide sequence: TGTGCCAGCAGCCAGGGGGGGGCGCGGACTGAAGCTTTCTTT.

Comments on this clone: An end of the junction differs from the germline gene, which may be a read error. The chain recombines TRBV3-1 (or the pseudogene TRBV3-2) with TRBJ1-1, with 7 bases aligning to TRBD1. The length of the CDR3 is 15 residues. Germline V lookup: CDR1 LGHDT, CDR2 YNNKEL (reference sequence). The CDR3 sequence is CASSPQGQLARYRNF. As DNA, the CDR3 is TGTGCCAGCAGCCCGCAGGGACAGCTAGCCCGGTATCGGAATTTT.

The chain couples TRBV7-9 to TRBJ2-7; TRBD2 might be the D (7 bases). This CDR3 is built from 19 residues. The V and J ends lost 2 bases and 2 bases respectively, with 25 bases between them. Germline CDR1 reads SEHNR; CDR2 reads FQNEAQ (reference sequence). This chain's CDR3 is CASSLTKQTRGGLTYEQYF. CDR3 in DNA: TGTGCCAGCAGCTTAACGAAGCAAACTAGGGGGGGTTTGACCTACGAGCAGTACTTC.

The chain is built from TRBV21-1 and TRBJ2-1; TRBD1 is taken as the D call from the table, unchecked against the DNA. TRBV21-1 is classified as a pseudogene. The CDR3 is made up of 18 amino acids. CDR3 region: CASSKGLDRAHSYNEQFF. Here the CDR3 DNA reads TGTGCCAGCAGCAAGGGATTAGACAGGGCGCACTCCTACAATGAGCAGTTCTTC.

The chain uses TRBV6-5 and TRBJ1-3; D gene ambiguous. The CDR3 consists of 13 residues. Germline V lookup: CDR1 MNHEY, CDR2 SVGAGI. V shed 0 bases and J shed 7 bases, with 7 bases lying between them. In nucleotides, the CDR3 is TGTGCCAGCAGTTACTCGAATGGGAACACCATATATTTT. Its protein product is CASSYSNGNTIYF.

The chain recombines TRBV5-1 with TRBJ1-1; D unclear. There are 13 residues in the CDR3. The germline V and J ends were trimmed by 2 bases and 1 base, with 6 bases remaining between them. The germline V gene encodes CDR1 SGHRS and CDR2 YFSETQ. The CDR3 DNA reads TGCGCCAGCAGCTTCGGCCGGAACACTGAAGCTTTCTTT. It specifies CASSFGRNTEAFF.

This sequence joins TRBV25-1 and TRBJ1-1, with TRBD1 matching over 8 bases. Germline values: CDR1 MGHDK, CDR2 SYGVNS. This CDR3 is 14 amino acids long. Trimming cost V 6 bases and J 4 bases; bases outside gene matches: 7. The CDR3 protein is CASRNTGGTTEAFF. The CDR3 region has the DNA TGTGCCAGCAGAAATACAGGGGGGACCACTGAAGCTTTCTTT.

The V call is TRBV10-3, the J call TRBJ1-5, with 7 bases fitting TRBD1. Germline CDR1 reads ENHRY; CDR2 reads SYGVKD. The CDR3 contains 13 residues. V shed 6 bases and J 5 bases; nucleotides not matched to a gene: 4. CDR3 sequence (DNA): TGTGCCATCAGCGTCGACAGGGATCAGCCCCAGCATTTT. Protein: CAISVDRDQPQHF.

The rearrangement joins TRBV7-2 to TRBJ2-7; 8 positions agree with TRBD1. Germline loops: CDR1 SGHTA, CDR2 FQGNSA. The CDR3 is 15 amino acids. V lost 1 base to trimming and J lost 3 bases; unmatched junction nucleotides: 5. DNA of the CDR3: TGTGCCAGCAGCTTAGAGGCAGGGGGCTACTACGAGCAGTACTTC. Amino acid sequence: CASSLEAGGYYEQYF.

This chain uses TRBV25-1 with TRBJ1-5; D remains unclear. The CDR3 is 15 residues long. CDR1 is MGHDK and CDR2 is SYGVNS in the germline V gene. The V end was cut by 5 bases, the J end by 0 bases, with 11 bases between. The CDR3 region has the DNA TGTGCCAGCAGTCCCACGGGTTATAGCAATCAGCCCCAGCATTTT. Protein sequence: CASSPTGYSNQPQHF.

V is TRBV5-6 and J is TRBJ2-7, with 8 bases that match TRBD1. CDR3 length: 16 amino acids. Germline V gives CDR1 SGHDT, CDR2 YYEEEE. J lost 2 bases, V lost 4 bases, and 11 bases had no gene match. The CDR3 sequence is CASSRYRGTNAYEQYF. CDR3 coding DNA: TGTGCCAGCAGCAGATACAGGGGGACGAACGCCTACGAGCAGTACTTC.

CDR3 protein: CASSGAFSSSYNSPLHF. The CDR3 DNA follows: TGTGCCAGCAGCGGGGCCTTTTCGAGCTCCTATAATTCACCCCTCCACTTT. The genes are TRBV3-1 (or the pseudogene TRBV3-2) and TRBJ1-6; a possible D gene is TRBD1 (5 bases). This CDR3 has 17 residues. With 5 bases removed from V and 0 bases from J, the gap between germline ends came to 14 bases. Germline V gene sequence: CDR1 LGHDT, CDR2 YNNKEL (reference sequence).

The J gene is TRBJ1-1, the V gene TRBV7-9; D gene unclear. The CDR3 has 12 amino acids. V was clipped by 1 base and J by 4 bases, with 4 bases between them. Germline CDR1 is SEHNR and CDR2 is FQNEAQ (reference sequence). The CDR3 region has the DNA TGTGCCAGCAGCTTAGGATTCACTGAAGCTTTCTTT. Translating it yields CASSLGFTEAFF. Based on the CDR3 plus reference TRBV7-9 and TRBJ1-1, the full variable domain is DTGVSQNPRHKITKRGQNVTFRCDPISEHNRLYWYRQTLGQGPEFLTYFQNEAQLEKSRLLSDRFSAERPKGSFSTLEIQRTEQGDSAMYLCASSLGFTEAFFGQGTRLTVV.

The gene calls are TRBV6-5 and TRBJ2-2; no firm D call. Germline loops: CDR1 MNHEY, CDR2 SVGAGI. Trimming left V 5 bases short and J 5 bases short, with 9 bases between. The CDR3 length is 13 residues. The CDR3 DNA sequence: TGTGCCAGCAGTCCAGTCTCGACCGGGGAGCTGTTTTTT. Translation: CASSPVSTGELFF.

The chain combines TRBV18 with TRBJ2-3; D gene unclear. Germline lookup yields CDR1 KGHSH and CDR2 LQKENI. The CDR3 length is 15 residues. Trimming pared 0 bases from V and 5 bases from J, leaving 12 bases between. CDR3 region: CASSPPSRNGDTQYF. The CDR3 nucleotides read TGTGCCAGCTCACCACCGTCACGTAACGGAGATACGCAGTATTTT.

The chain is built from TRBV5-6 and TRBJ1-1; tentative D call: TRBD1 (6 bases). Trimming removed 0 bases from V and 3 bases from J, with 12 bases in between. Germline CDR1 is SGHDT and CDR2 is YYEEEE. The CDR3 is 15 residues long. The CDR3 sequence is CASSLGGQRDTEAFF. CDR3 DNA: TGTGCCAGCAGCTTGGGCGGACAGAGGGACACTGAAGCTTTCTTT. The complete variable domain, with remaining parts taken from reference TRBV5-6 and TRBJ1-1, reads DAGVTQSPTHLIKTRGQQVTLRCSPKSGHDTVSWYQQALGQGPQFIFQYYEEEERQRGNFPDRFSGHQFPNYSSELNVNALLLGDSALYLCASSLGGQRDTEAFFGQGTRLTVV.

The V and J genes are TRBV5-6 and TRBJ1-1; D is unclear. Germline CDR1 and CDR2: SGHDT and YYEEEE. V lost 1 base and J lost 1, with 11 bases in between. This CDR3 has 15 amino acids. The DNA of the CDR3 is TGTGCCAGCAGCTTGACACCGCTGGGGAACACTGAAGCTTTCTTT. Its translation is CASSLTPLGNTEAFF.

V and J are TRBV11-2 and TRBJ2-1, with 7 positions matching TRBD1. Germline V gene sequence: CDR1 SGHAT, CDR2 FQNNGV. V lost 4 bases, J lost 1 base, and 4 bases stayed unmatched. The CDR3 sequence is 15 residues long. CDR3 sequence: CASSSQGDSYNEQFF. The CDR3 coding sequence is TGTGCCAGCAGCTCCCAGGGGGATTCCTACAATGAGCAGTTCTTC.